Below are 2 T cell receptor beta chains sequenced from a single sample in a study of blood T cell repertoires in COVID-19 (dated by TCRdb to 2020 to 2022). The library was prepared using the immunoSEQ multiplex PCR assay. Sourced from immuneACCESS, this table was stored by TCRdb with only in-frame sequences that have V and J called. A share of the clones is absent; for the studies checked, an unresolved V gene accounts for under half, and the remainder has no known explanation. The sample table lists fewer than 250,000 clones, about 80% of them with a count of one. The ten largest clones represent 1.9% of the sample. The sample taken for sequencing was peripheral blood. Every receptor here comes from a woman older than 75 with acute or convalescent COVID-19.

The chain couples TRBV5-1 to TRBJ1-2; D is unresolved. The ends were cut back, 2 bases at V and 6 bases at J, with 14 bases in the middle. This CDR3 region has 14 residues. CDR1 is SGHRS and CDR2 is YFSETQ in the germline V gene. CDR3 protein: CASSLSWQNNGYTF. DNA of the CDR3: TGCGCCAGCAGCTTATCGTGGCAAAATAATGGCTACACCTTC.

The chain joins TRBV4-2 to TRBJ2-7; D not certain. Deletions cut 0 bases from V and 2 bases from J, with 11 bases between. Germline loops: CDR1 LGHNA, CDR2 YNFKEQ. CDR3 length: 15 amino acids. CDR3 protein: CASSQDFSLTYEQYF. The CDR3 bases are TGTGCCAGCAGCCAAGATTTTAGCCTTACCTACGAGCAGTACTTC.